These 25 T cell receptor beta chains share one sample of origin, sequenced in a study of vaccination effects on CD4 cells after COVID-19. Sequencing used immunoSEQ multiplex PCR; TCRdb keeps in-frame clones, though not all of them. The data show tens of thousands of clones, approximately 72% seen once. Antigens for these TCRs are unknown. Within the ViraFEST assay, antigen-specific CD4+ T cells underwent expansion with viral peptide pools prior to sequencing. A 10-day culture period preceded the isolation of CD4+ T cells. All study participants received two doses of BNT162b2 or mRNA-1273 vaccine. Sequenced here: CD4+ T cells from PBMCs cultured with HCoV-229E spike peptides, sampled after COVID-19 vaccination. These receptors came from a human donor who received a COVID-19 vaccine.

The rearrangement links TRBV5-1 to TRBJ2-1, with 8 bases lining up with TRBD1. The ends lost 4 bases at V and 4 bases at J; junction bases unmatched: 13. This CDR3 is 17 amino acids long. CDR1 and CDR2 (germline): SGHRS, YFSETQ. The CDR3 loop reads CASSLSGTGFQYNEQFF. The CDR3 DNA follows: TGCGCCAGCAGCCTATCCGGGACAGGATTCCAATACAATGAGCAGTTCTTC.

CDR3: CASGGGQENTEAFF. The CDR3 DNA reads TGTGCTAGTGGGGGGGGACAGGAGAACACTGAAGCTTTCTTT. The chain joins TRBV12-5 to TRBJ1-1, with 8 bases fitting TRBD1. Germline CDR1 is LGHNT and CDR2 is FRNRAP. The CDR3 is made up of 14 amino acids. V was pared by 6 bases and J by 1 base, with 4 bases of the junction left unmatched.

The chain couples TRBV29-1 to TRBJ1-1; no firm D call. Germline assignment: CDR1 SQVTM and CDR2 ANQGSEA. This CDR3 spans 12 amino acids. V was cut by 7 bases and J by 1 base, with 10 bases left in between. The CDR3 region is CSADGANTEAFF. Written as DNA, the CDR3 is TGCAGCGCCGACGGAGCGAACACTGAAGCTTTCTTT.

This chain's CDR3 is CASSLGQATYNSPLHF. Written as DNA, the CDR3 is TGCGCCAGCAGCTTGGGACAGGCGACCTATAATTCACCCCTCCACTTT. The chain combines TRBV5-1 with TRBJ1-6; a weak D match, TRBD1 (6 bases). The V end was cut by 0 bases, the J end by 2 bases, with 9 bases between. The germline V gene encodes CDR1 SGHRS and CDR2 YFSETQ. The CDR3 length is 16 residues.

This clone was recorded a few times. The J gene is TRBJ1-5, the V gene TRBV5-1; 8 nucleotides line up with TRBD1. The germline gives CDR1 SGHRS, CDR2 YFSETQ. The CDR3 totals 15 residues. Unmatched junction bases numbered 3, after V lost 0 bases and J lost 4 bases. The CDR3 nucleotides are TGCGCCAGCAGCTTGGGACAGGGGTTGAATCAGCCCCAGCATTTT. Translated, it gives CASSLGQGLNQPQHF.

This rearrangement joins TRBV19 to TRBJ1-1, with D maybe TRBD1 (5 bases). The V gene's germline CDR1 is LNHDA and CDR2 SQIVND (reference sequence). The CDR3 totals 13 residues. V lost 4 bases, J lost 5 bases, and 11 bases lay in between. The CDR3, as DNA: TGTGCCAGTAGTACCAGGGTATGGACTGAAGCTTTCTTT. It translates to CASSTRVWTEAFF.

This clone occurred once. The chain combines TRBV9 with TRBJ2-3; 9 nucleotides match TRBD2. With V trimmed by 0 bases and J by 2 bases, 10 bases remained unmatched. Per germline, CDR1 SGDLS and CDR2 YYNGEE. CDR3 length: 18 residues. CDR3 coding DNA: TGTGCCAGCAGCGTAGATGGCGGGGGGACTAGCCTCACAGATACGCAGTATTTT. Protein product: CASSVDGGGTSLTDTQYF.

The chain carries TRBV4-1 and TRBJ1-3; no firm D call. The CDR3 consists of 16 residues. The ends were cut back, 6 bases at V and 2 bases at J, with 17 bases in the middle. CDR1 and CDR2 (germline): MGHRA, YSYEKL. CDR3 amino acids: CASSPIGLVAGNTIYF. The DNA for the CDR3 is TGCGCCAGCAGTCCTATTGGGTTGGTGGCTGGAAACACCATATATTTT.

J is TRBJ1-6 and V is TRBV24-1; 8 bases agree with TRBD1. CDR1 and CDR2 from the germline V gene are KGHDR and SFDVKD. This CDR3 is 17 amino acids long. V gave up 2 bases and J gave up 9 bases; unmatched junction bases: 11. In DNA, the CDR3 is TGTGCCACCAGTGATTCTGGACAGGGAAGATCCTCTTCACCCCTCCACTTT. It codes for CATSDSGQGRSSSPLHF.

The rearrangement uses TRBV6-1 and TRBJ2-3, with D possibly matching TRBD1 (5 bases). Germline CDR1 reads MNHNS; CDR2 reads SASEGT. V lost 4 bases and J lost 2, with 16 bases in between. The CDR3 is 16 amino acids. CDR3 nucleotide sequence: TGTGCCAGCAGTGGGGCGGTAAGGGGCTCCACAGATACGCAGTATTTT. Translating it yields CASSGAVRGSTDTQYF.

There are a few counts of this clone. The chain carries TRBV29-1 and TRBJ1-2; D perhaps matches TRBD1 (6 bases). Germline assignment: CDR1 SQVTM and CDR2 ANQGSEA. V shed 4 bases and J shed 5 bases, with 14 bases lying between them. The CDR3 contains 13 residues. The CDR3 DNA follows: TGCAGCGTTGGTCAGGGGCGCGGGTATGGCTACACCTTC. Translation: CSVGQGRGYGYTF.

The chain carries TRBV18 and TRBJ2-2; D may be TRBD2 (6 bases). Germline V gene data show CDR1 as KGHSH and CDR2 as LQKENI. V was pared by 2 bases and J by 6 bases, with 16 bases between. This CDR3 has 16 amino acids. CDR3 protein: CASSPFRGGTPGELFF. CDR3 coding DNA: TGTGCCAGCTCACCATTTCGCGGAGGGACCCCCGGGGAGCTGTTTTTT.

V is TRBV7-7 and J is TRBJ2-5; 13 positions match TRBD2. This CDR3 comprises 12 residues. Trimming removed 5 bases from V and 9 bases from J; junction bases left unmatched: 0. Germline V lookup: CDR1 SSHAT, CDR2 FNYEAQ (reference sequence). CDR3 residues: CASSGLAGAQYF. The CDR3 DNA reads as TGTGCCAGCAGCGGACTAGCGGGGGCCCAGTACTTC.

V gene TRBV5-1 combines with J gene TRBJ2-7, with TRBD2 matching over 11 bases. J lost 3 bases, V lost 2 bases, and 4 bases had no gene match. This CDR3 comprises 15 residues. CDR1 and CDR2 (germline): SGHRS, YFSETQ. The CDR3 coding sequence is TGCGCCAGCAGCTTACCGGGACTAGCGGTCTACGAGCAGTACTTC. This gives the protein CASSLPGLAVYEQYF.

The chain carries TRBV5-1 and TRBJ2-7; 12 bases match TRBD1. CDR1 and CDR2 from the germline V gene are SGHRS and YFSETQ. The CDR3 consists of 16 residues. V shed 5 bases and J 7 bases; nucleotides not matched to a gene: 13. The CDR3 region has the DNA TGCGCCAGCAGTTCTGGTGGGACAGGGGGCCAGGGAGAGCAGTACTTC. As protein: CASSSGGTGGQGEQYF.

This clone was seen once. The junction departs from germline at one end; a sequencing error may be responsible. The chain carries TRBV5-1 and TRBJ2-1, with 11 nucleotides matching TRBD2. CDR3 length equals 14 residues. The germline V gene has CDR1 SGHRS and CDR2 YFSETQ. The CDR3 loop reads CASSLDGSGGAVLF. The CDR3 bases are TGCGCCAGCAGCTTGGATGGTAGCGGGGGGGCCGTACTCTTC.

This clone was counted between two and nine times. V and J are TRBV7-2 and TRBJ2-1, with a weak D call TRBD2 (6 bases). Germline CDR1 reads SGHTA; CDR2 reads FQGNSA. The length of the CDR3 is 15 residues. Between the trimmed V and J ends, which lost 5 bases and 5 bases, there was a span of 16 bases. The CDR3 bases are TGTGCCAGCAGCGAAACGACTAGTTCTAACAATGAGCAGTTCTTC. It yields the protein CASSETTSSNNEQFF.

The chain carries TRBV6-5 and TRBJ2-2; 9 bases align to TRBD1. CDR1 is MNHEY, CDR2 SVGAGI, per germline. The CDR3 consists of 14 residues. The V segment lost 7 bases and the J segment 5 bases; nucleotides outside the gene matches: 5. In DNA form, the CDR3 reads TGTGCCAGCACCCGACAGGGGGGGACCGGGGAGCTGTTTTTT. Its translation is CASTRQGGTGELFF.

This chain links TRBV7-2 with TRBJ1-2; unclear D gene. Trimming took off 4 bases at V and 6 bases at J, with 9 bases between the two ends. The CDR3 loop spans 12 amino acids. Per the germline V gene, CDR1 is SGHTA and CDR2 is FQGNSA. The CDR3 region is CASSSGWDGYTF. The CDR3 region has the DNA TGTGCCAGCAGCTCAGGATGGGATGGCTACACCTTC.

This clone was counted only a few times. The chain combines TRBV2 with TRBJ2-6; a possible D gene is TRBD1 (7 bases). The germline V gene has CDR1 SNHLY and CDR2 FYNNEI. V dropped 7 bases and J dropped 2 bases, with 15 bases sitting between them. The CDR3 extends over 16 amino acids. The CDR3 DNA reads as TGTGCCAGCAAGGAGGGGGCAAGGGCTGGGGCCAACGTCCTGACTTTC. Amino acids: CASKEGARAGANVLTF. Looking up the rest from reference TRBV2 and TRBJ2-6 gives the full variable domain: EPEVTQTPSHQVTQMGQEVILRCVPISNHLYFYWYRQILGQKVEFLVSFYNNEISEKSEIFDDQFSVERPDGSNFTLKIRSTKLEDSAMYFCASKEGARAGANVLTFGAGSRLTVL.

The rearrangement links TRBV15 to TRBJ2-7; D is tentatively TRBD1 or TRBD2 (5 bases each). Germline CDR1 is LNHNV and CDR2 is YYDKDF (reference sequence). V was pared by 2 bases and J by 0 bases, with 8 bases between. CDR3 size: 14 residues. CDR3 loop: CATSRRGDSYEQYF. The CDR3 nucleotides are TGTGCCACCAGCAGACGAGGGGACTCCTACGAGCAGTACTTC. Full variable domain (missing parts from reference TRBV15 and TRBJ2-7): DAMVIQNPRYQVTQFGKPVTLSCSQTLNHNVMYWYQQKSSQAPKLLFHYYDKDFNNEADTPDNFQSRRPNTSFCFLDIRSPGLGDTAMYLCATSRRGDSYEQYFGPGTRLTVT.

The chain has TRBV19 and TRBJ2-7, with TRBD2 matching 14 bases. This CDR3 region has 16 residues. V trimming: 1 base; J trimming: 7 bases; junction bases outside the gene matches: 6. Germline CDR1 and CDR2: LNHDA and SQIVND (reference sequence). DNA for the CDR3: TGTGCCAGTAGTATAGCTGGGACTAGCGGGGGCAAAGAGCAGTACTTC. Amino acid sequence: CASSIAGTSGGKEQYF.

The CDR3 coding sequence is TGCGCCAGCAGTGAGTCGTCAGGGCTGGAATGGGAGACCCAGTACTTC. Residues: CASSESSGLEWETQYF. The chain joins TRBV10-1 to TRBJ2-5; D may be TRBD1 (5 bases). The CDR3 sequence is 16 residues long. Germline CDR1 is WNHNN and CDR2 is SYGVQD (reference sequence). Trimming pared 0 bases from V and 5 bases from J, leaving 16 bases between.

This clone was counted a few times. The J gene is TRBJ2-7, the V gene TRBV4-1, with D tentatively TRBD1 (6 bases). The CDR3 runs 15 residues. Germline CDR1 MGHRA, CDR2 YSYEKL. Trimming pared 4 bases from V and 6 bases from J, leaving 19 bases between. Written as DNA, the CDR3 is TGCGCCAGCAGCCTCAAACAGGGTAGAGACTCCGAGCAGTACTTC. This translates into CASSLKQGRDSEQYF.

V usage is TRBV3-1 (or the pseudogene TRBV3-2) and J usage is TRBJ2-7, with 8 bases identical to TRBD2. The CDR3 totals 15 residues. Per germline, CDR1 LGHDT and CDR2 YNNKEL (reference sequence). V dropped 4 bases and J dropped 5; count of bases not matched to a gene: 10. CDR3 in DNA: TGTGCCAGCAGCCTGAGCGGGAGATTCCCCCACGAGCAGTACTTC. This sequence encodes CASSLSGRFPHEQYF.